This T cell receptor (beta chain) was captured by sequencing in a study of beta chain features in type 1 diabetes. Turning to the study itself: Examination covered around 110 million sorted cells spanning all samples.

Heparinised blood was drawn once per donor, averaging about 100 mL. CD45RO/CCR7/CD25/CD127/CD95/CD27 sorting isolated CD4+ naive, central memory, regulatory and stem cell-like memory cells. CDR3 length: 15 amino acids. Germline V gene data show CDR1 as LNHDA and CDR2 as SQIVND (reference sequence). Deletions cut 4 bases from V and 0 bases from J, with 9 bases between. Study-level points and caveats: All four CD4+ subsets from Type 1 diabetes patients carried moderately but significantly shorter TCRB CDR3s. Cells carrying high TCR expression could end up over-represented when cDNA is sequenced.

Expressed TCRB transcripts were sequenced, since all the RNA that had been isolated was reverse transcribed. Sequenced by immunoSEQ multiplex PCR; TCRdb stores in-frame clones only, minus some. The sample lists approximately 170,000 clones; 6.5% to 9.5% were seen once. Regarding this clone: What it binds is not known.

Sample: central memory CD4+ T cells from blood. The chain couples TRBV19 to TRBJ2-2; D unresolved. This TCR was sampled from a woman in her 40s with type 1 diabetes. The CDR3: CASSRSASNTGELFF. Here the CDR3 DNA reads TGTGCCAGTAGTAGGTCCGCGTCGAACACCGGGGAGCTGTTTTTT.